The following is a TCR beta chain sequence with its context. The CDR3 has 14 residues. Trimming took 2 bases from V and 4 from J; bases not matched to a gene: 4. Germline V gives CDR1 LNHDA, CDR2 SQIVND (reference sequence). The data were taken from a study of blood T cell repertoires in COVID-19. The wider study: PBMCs, B-cell-depleted T cells, or T cells provided the cDNA or gDNA that made up the material.

The data were produced by immunoSEQ multiplex PCR, yet TCRdb's version contains in-frame clones alone and is incomplete. Found here are about 150,000 clones, 78% of them singletons; the top ten hold roughly 1.5%. The specimen was peripheral blood. This TCR was recovered from a man older than 75 with acute or convalescent COVID-19. The V call is TRBV19, the J call TRBJ1-2, with 7 nucleotides matching TRBD1. In DNA, the CDR3 is TGTGCCAGTAGTATACTCGGACAGGTCTATGGCTACACCTTC. This encodes CASSILGQVYGYTF. The variable domain in full, with the rest retrieved from reference TRBV19 and TRBJ1-2, is DGGITQSPKYLFRKEGQNVTLSCEQNLNHDAMYWYRQDPGQGLRLIYYSQIVNDFQKGDIAEGYSVSREKKESFPLTVTSAQKNPTAFYLCASSILGQVYGYTFGSGTRLTVV.